The clone carrying this T cell receptor (beta chain) came up once. Two negative PCRs, clearance, or symptom resolution had been documented for recovered Cohort 3 donors. The data derive from a study of blood T cell repertoires in COVID-19. Per the study methods: Amplifying reference gene primers gave estimates of nucleated cell counts. Here immunoSEQ multiplex PCR was the method, and the copy in TCRdb shows in-frame clones only, minus some. The D gene and trimming were derived from the DNA, and the V and J assignments and clone size from that table. The table records about 480,000 clones, around nine tenths of them present only once. The length of the CDR3 is 16 residues. The J segment lost 4 bases and the V segment lost 4 bases, leaving 5 bases of the junction unmatched. In germline, CDR1 is SGHRS, CDR2 YFSETQ.

The sample was PBMCs or T cells enriched from blood (not recorded which). This TCR came from a woman aged 40-49 years who had recovered from COVID-19. The gene calls are TRBV5-1 and TRBJ2-3; 14 bases match TRBD2. CDR3 region: CASSAGLAGAADTQYF. In DNA form, the CDR3 reads TGCGCCAGCAGCGCGGGACTAGCGGGAGCAGCAGATACGCAGTATTTT.